The 30 T cell receptor beta chains listed next were all sequenced from one sample in a study of cytomegalovirus exposure and HLA in healthy donors. Primers included in the PCR were 60 Vbeta and 13 Jbeta primers. Libraries were prepared by immunoSEQ multiplex PCR; TCRdb keeps only in-frame clonotypes and omits some of them. The sample yields 130,000 to 150,000 clones, 60% to 85% seen once. Source material: PBMCs. These receptors were taken from a male donor in good health and CMV-seronegative.

The V call is TRBV5-1, the J call TRBJ1-1; 9 bases map to TRBD1. This CDR3 is 13 amino acids long. V trimming: 7 bases; J trimming: 5 bases; junction bases outside the gene matches: 6. Germline CDR1 and CDR2: SGHRS and YFSETQ. CDR3 coding DNA: TGCGCCAGCCGGGACAGGGATATGACTGAAGCTTTCTTT. Translated, it gives CASRDRDMTEAFF.

The chain recombines TRBV15 with TRBJ1-2; no firm D call. Trimming pared 0 bases from V and 8 bases from J, leaving 13 bases between. Germline V gives CDR1 LNHNV, CDR2 YYDKDF (reference sequence). CDR3 size: 14 residues. The CDR3 coding sequence is TGTGCCACCAGCAGAGATCGGCAATTAGCCGGCTACACCTTC. Encoded protein: CATSRDRQLAGYTF.

The rearrangement links TRBV10-3 to TRBJ2-7, with TRBD2 identical over 7 bases. V shed 3 bases and J 2 bases; nucleotides not matched to a gene: 7. CDR1 and CDR2 (germline): ENHRY, SYGVKD. The CDR3 has 15 amino acids. The CDR3, as DNA: TGTGCCATCAGTGATAGCGGGTTGGAAGCCTACGAGCAGTACTTC. Its translation: CAISDSGLEAYEQYF.

This chain links TRBV6-5 with TRBJ1-1, with D tentatively TRBD1 (6 bases). This CDR3 contains 14 residues. CDR1 is MNHEY and CDR2 is SVGAGI in the germline V gene. Trimming cost V 2 bases and J 2 bases, with 9 bases left between them. The CDR3 sequence: CASSYQGSNTEAFF. The CDR3 coding sequence is TGTGCCAGCAGTTACCAGGGGTCCAACACTGAAGCTTTCTTT.

This chain connects TRBV19 to TRBJ1-1; TRBD1 might be the D (6 bases). Per the germline V gene, CDR1 is LNHDA and CDR2 is SQIVND (reference sequence). Deletions cut 3 bases from V and 0 bases from J, with 8 bases between. The CDR3 consists of 14 residues. CDR3 sequence: CASSIDRMNTEAFF. The CDR3 DNA is TGTGCCAGTAGTATCGACAGGATGAACACTGAAGCTTTCTTT.

The V and J genes are TRBV5-1 and TRBJ2-2, with TRBD1 matching 10 bases. The CDR3 has 14 amino acids. Germline lookup yields CDR1 SGHRS and CDR2 YFSETQ. Germline trimming cut 3 bases from V and 5 bases from J; bases unmatched to any gene: 1. DNA for the CDR3: TGCGCCAGCAGCTGGGACAGGGGAACCGGGGAGCTGTTTTTT. Protein: CASSWDRGTGELFF.

Notes on this clone: The same CDR3 is also encoded by other DNA sequences in this sample. The chain combines TRBV9 with TRBJ2-7; TRBD2 aligns across 10 bases. With V trimmed by 0 bases and J by 3 bases, 6 bases remained unmatched. This CDR3 contains 16 residues. Per germline, CDR1 SGDLS and CDR2 YYNGEE. The CDR3 protein is CASSVGLSSGSYEQYF. The CDR3 DNA follows: TGTGCCAGCAGCGTAGGTTTGTCTAGCGGGAGCTACGAGCAGTACTTC.

The chain recombines TRBV5-3 with TRBJ2-2; TRBD2 matches at 12 bases. TRBV5-3 is an open reading frame, and its role is uncertain. With V trimmed by 3 bases and J by 5 bases, 11 bases remained unmatched. This CDR3 comprises 18 residues. The CDR3 loop is CARSSRVTSGRFTGELFF. In DNA form, the CDR3 reads TGTGCCAGAAGCTCGCGAGTAACTAGCGGGAGGTTTACCGGGGAGCTGTTTTTT.

The chain uses TRBV9 and TRBJ2-2; D may be TRBD1 (6 bases). Germline CDR1 SGDLS, CDR2 YYNGEE. V was trimmed by 2 bases and J by 3 bases, leaving 14 bases between them. The length of the CDR3 is 16 residues. Written as DNA, the CDR3 is TGTGCCAGCAGCGTCCCCCACAGGGAGCACACCGGGGAGCTGTTTTTT. Protein: CASSVPHREHTGELFF.

V usage is TRBV19 and J usage is TRBJ2-1; weak D call: TRBD2 (6 bases). Germline V gene sequence: CDR1 LNHDA, CDR2 SQIVND (reference sequence). Trimming removed 5 bases at V and 9 bases at J, with 14 bases between. The CDR3 consists of 13 residues. Here the CDR3 reads CASSPHGSSEQFF. CDR3 coding DNA: TGTGCCAGTAGTCCCCACGGGAGCAGTGAGCAGTTCTTC. The variable domain in full, completed from reference TRBV19 and TRBJ2-1, reads DGGITQSPKYLFRKEGQNVTLSCEQNLNHDAMYWYRQDPGQGLRLIYYSQIVNDFQKGDIAEGYSVSREKKESFPLTVTSAQKNPTAFYLCASSPHGSSEQFFGPGTRLTVL.

The DNA for the CDR3 is TGTGCCAGCAGCCCGGACAGGGCCACTGAAGCTTTCTTT. It specifies CASSPDRATEAFF. The genes are TRBV25-1 and TRBJ1-1; 8 nucleotides match TRBD1. Germline assignment: CDR1 MGHDK and CDR2 SYGVNS. This CDR3 spans 13 amino acids. After removal of 6 bases from V and 4 bases from J, the junction contained 4 bases not matched to a gene.

The rearrangement joins TRBV18 to TRBJ1-2; 7 bases fit TRBD1. Germline V lookup: CDR1 KGHSH, CDR2 LQKENI. CDR3 length: 14 residues. With V trimmed by 2 bases and J by 3 bases, 3 bases remained unmatched. The CDR3 region has the DNA TGTGCCAGCTCACCAGGGACAGTGGACTATGGCTACACCTTC. Encoded protein: CASSPGTVDYGYTF.

The V call is TRBV18, the J call TRBJ2-7; maybe TRBD2 (5 bases). With 2 bases removed from V and 2 bases from J, the gap between germline ends came to 10 bases. Germline loops: CDR1 KGHSH, CDR2 LQKENI. This CDR3 region has 14 residues. The CDR3 bases are TGTGCCAGCTCACCAGGACTCTCGGCCTACGAGCAGTACTTC. This encodes CASSPGLSAYEQYF.

Comment on this clone: A junction end diverges from the germline sequence, so it may reflect a read error. The identical CDR3 is also encoded by other nucleotide sequences in the sample. The genes are TRBV6-5 and TRBJ1-1; D gene uncertain. This CDR3 is built from 11 residues. Germline CDR1 MNHEY, CDR2 SVGAGI. The CDR3 bases are TGTGCCTGCCTGAGGAACACTGAGGCTTTCTTT. Translation: CACLRNTEAFF.

In this sample, this clone turned up a few times. An end of the junction does not agree with germline; a read error may underlie this. The chain employs TRBV7-7 and TRBJ2-3; no definite D call. Per germline, CDR1 SSHAT and CDR2 FNYEAQ (reference sequence). CDR3 length: 14 amino acids. As DNA, the CDR3 is TGTGCTAGCAGCTTAGCCTTTAGCACAGATACGCAGTATTTT. This sequence encodes CASSLAFSTDTQYF.

The chain couples TRBV5-5 to TRBJ1-2; no clear D gene. Germline-derived CDR1 and CDR2 are SGHKS and YYEKEE (reference sequence). The CDR3 spans 16 residues. V shed 4 bases and J shed 4 bases, with 20 bases lying between them. The CDR3 reads CASSRDFLDRPYGYTF. The CDR3 DNA is TGTGCCAGCAGCCGAGACTTTCTTGATCGCCCCTATGGCTACACCTTC.

The chain joins TRBV11-3 to TRBJ2-2; D might be TRBD2 (7 bases). Trimming left V 1 base short and J 4 bases short, with 10 bases between. This CDR3 is 15 amino acids long. The germline gives CDR1 SGHNT, CDR2 YENEEA. The CDR3 spells CASSLVRGATGELFF. Written as DNA, the CDR3 is TGTGCCAGCAGCTTAGTTCGGGGGGCCACCGGGGAGCTGTTTTTT.

This rearrangement joins TRBV5-1 to TRBJ1-4, with D tentatively TRBD1 (5 bases). Germline lookup yields CDR1 SGHRS and CDR2 YFSETQ. The CDR3 has 15 residues. The V end lost 1 base, the J end lost 2 bases, and 9 bases lay between the germline ends. In nucleotides, the CDR3 is TGCGCCAGCAGCTTGTATGGGGGGACTAATGAAAAACTGTTTTTT. Its translation: CASSLYGGTNEKLFF.

The chain has TRBV2 and TRBJ2-7; 8 bases align to TRBD2. Germline-derived CDR1 and CDR2 are SNHLY and FYNNEI. CDR3 length: 13 amino acids. V gave up 10 bases and J gave up 5 bases; unmatched junction bases: 10. The CDR3: CAIPTSATNEQYF. The CDR3 DNA sequence: TGTGCCATTCCGACTAGCGCTACAAACGAGCAGTACTTC.

The chain carries TRBV19 and TRBJ1-4; D is uncertain. The CDR3 is made up of 17 amino acids. Trimming left V 3 bases short and J 0 bases short, with 14 bases between. The V gene's germline CDR1 is LNHDA and CDR2 SQIVND (reference sequence). The CDR3 sequence is CASSIFAPVATNEKLFF. The DNA of the CDR3 is TGTGCCAGTAGTATTTTTGCACCGGTTGCAACTAATGAAAAACTGTTTTTT.

The V call is TRBV7-6, the J call TRBJ2-3; 9 bases align to TRBD1. Trimming took 1 base from V and 2 from J; bases not matched to a gene: 7. The CDR3 runs to 17 residues. Germline CDR1 is SGHVS and CDR2 is FNYEAQ. This chain's CDR3 is CASSLGTGGLVTDTQYF. CDR3 DNA sequence: TGTGCCAGCAGCTTAGGAACAGGGGGCCTGGTCACAGATACGCAGTATTTT.

The rearrangement uses TRBV27 and TRBJ1-5, with TRBD1 identical over 7 bases. The CDR3 spans 15 residues. V lost 5 bases and J lost 6; bases outside the gene matches: 10. Germline values: CDR1 MNHEY, CDR2 SMNVEV (reference sequence). The CDR3 coding sequence is TGTGCCAGCAGTCCAGACAGGGATCAGAGTCAGCCCCAGCATTTT. Translating gives CASSPDRDQSQPQHF.

The V gene is TRBV6-5, the J gene TRBJ2-3; no clear D gene. V lost 0 bases to trimming and J lost 5 bases, with 9 bases between them. Per the germline V gene, CDR1 is MNHEY and CDR2 is SVGAGI. CDR3 size: 14 residues. CDR3 in DNA: TGTGCCAGCAGTTACTCCGAAAGGAGAGATACGCAGTATTTT. Translating it yields CASSYSERRDTQYF.

For this clone: A read error is likely, as this CDR3 ends without the conserved phenylalanine or tryptophan. The DNA is left out, because the CDR3 cannot be placed on it with certainty; the CDR3 is given as TCRdb lists it. The chain has TRBV6-1 and TRBJ2-3; the D segment call TRBD1 is taken from the table without a DNA check. Germline V CDR1 and CDR2: MNHNS, SASEGT. The CDR3 spans 12 residues, counting both ends. The CDR3 spells CASSEVGTGSHI.

This chain connects TRBV27 to TRBJ1-1; the D is unclear. V gave up 8 bases and J gave up 8 bases, with 15 bases separating them. The germline V gene has CDR1 MNHEY and CDR2 SMNVEV (reference sequence). The CDR3 sequence is 12 residues long. The CDR3 is CASSHARGEAFF. The CDR3 DNA reads as TGTGCCAGCTCTCATGCACGGGGAGAAGCTTTCTTT.

CDR3 in DNA: TGTGCCAGCAGCTTGGCGGTCAGGTTAGACTATGGCTACACCTTC. This encodes CASSLAVRLDYGYTF. The chain is built from TRBV5-4 and TRBJ1-2; D ambiguous. V lost 0 bases, J lost 3 bases, and 12 bases lay in between. The CDR3 totals 15 residues. Per the germline V gene, CDR1 is SGHNT and CDR2 is YYREEE (reference sequence).

The chain employs TRBV9 and TRBJ1-2; possibly TRBD1 for D (6 bases). The CDR3 has 15 residues. V lost 2 bases, J lost 1 base, and 12 bases lay in between. Per germline, CDR1 SGDLS and CDR2 YYNGEE. The CDR3 sequence: CASSVGQLDNYGYTF. CDR3 sequence (DNA): TGTGCCAGCAGCGTCGGACAGCTAGATAACTATGGCTACACCTTC.

The V gene is TRBV6-5, the J gene TRBJ1-1, with TRBD1 as a possible D gene (5 bases). The length of the CDR3 is 13 residues. Germline CDR1 reads MNHEY; CDR2 reads SVGAGI. The V and J ends lost 0 bases and 5 bases respectively, with 7 bases between them. CDR3 bases: TGTGCCAGCAGTTACTCGGGGGGTACTGAAGCTTTCTTT. This translates into CASSYSGGTEAFF.

This chain joins TRBV11-3 and TRBJ2-1, with TRBD1 matching over 9 bases. CDR3 length: 17 residues. The germline V gene has CDR1 SGHNT and CDR2 YENEEA. Losses at the gene ends were 1 base for V and 0 bases for J; bases not matched to a gene: 4. The CDR3 DNA reads TGTGCCAGCAGCTTAGGGGGACAGGGCAGCTCCTACAATGAGCAGTTCTTC. Protein: CASSLGGQGSSYNEQFF.

The chain links TRBV5-1 to TRBJ2-7; TRBD1 agrees at 7 bases. This CDR3 has 15 amino acids. Per the germline V gene, CDR1 is SGHRS and CDR2 is YFSETQ. V gave up 0 bases and J gave up 2 bases; unmatched junction bases: 5. The CDR3 sequence: CASSLEGGAPYEQYF. In DNA, the CDR3 is TGCGCCAGCAGCTTGGAAGGGGGCGCACCCTACGAGCAGTACTTC.